Listed here is a single T cell receptor beta chain. There is no known antigen for this receptor. Base qualities are not provided; no much larger clone lies one nucleotide away. TCRbeta CDR3 regions were amplified from genomic DNA by means of the immunoSEQ Assay, a bias-controlled multiplex PCR. The authors processed their data as follows. The number of nucleated cells in each sample was estimated from the amplification of reference gene primers within the assay. To quantify the absolute abundance of each unique TCRbeta CDR3 rearrangement, sequence reads were collapsed and filtered. For each sample, productive Simpson clonality was calculated as the square root of Simpson's diversity index across productive rearrangements. This is the immuneACCESS table as TCRdb keeps it, with only in-frame sequences that have V and J called. A part of the clones is gone; compared with another copy, unresolved V genes explain less than half, and the rest is unexplained. V and J calls and clone size are as listed in that table; D and trimming were resolved from the DNA. In this sample the table shows under 250,000 clones, around nine tenths of which occur a single time. 0.65% to 0.85% of the sample rests with the top ten.

Germline trimming amounts to 2 bases on V and 2 bases on J, with 5 as the count of junction bases outside the gene matches. The CDR3 measures 16 amino acids from cysteine to phenylalanine. Only the CDR3 portion is preserved as DNA: 48 bases, with reading frame beginning at the first base. The germline V gene yields MRHNA for CDR1 and SNTAGT for CDR2. The record originates from a study of blood T cell repertoires in COVID-19 (dated by TCRdb to the early 2020s). With regard to the full study: Samples from collaborators originated in the United States, Italy and Spain and spanned both the acute and convalescent phases of COVID-19. The material from the prospective study consisted of cDNA or gDNA derived from T cells, B-cell-depleted T cells, or PBMCs. Deeply sampled blood TCRbeta repertoires from subjects exposed to, actively infected with, or recovered from COVID-19 were included in the dataset. The repertoires were released in a freely available public database meant as a resource for research on the immune response to SARS-CoV-2. The samples were drawn from two sources: the first 160 participants of the ongoing ImmuneRACE study, and fewer than 1,500 subjects contributed by 6 global collaborators. Sample metadata almost always included a de-identified subject ID, COVID-19 status, age in years and sex. Where available, HLA class I and class II types were obtained from metadata supplied by the sample provider rather than from assay-based typing. What the work shows at the level of the full study, not this receptor alone: The amount of clinical and demographic metadata varied by source and participant and was provided uncurated.

One collaborating source in Seattle enrolled patients during active infection and followed them longitudinally through the course of disease. Each collaborating institution followed its own protocols to collect whole blood in K2EDTA tubes. Collaborator samples were shipped for TCRbeta analysis as frozen whole blood, isolated PBMCs, or DNA extracted from either sample type. The receptor was derived from a man in his sixties with COVID-19, enrolled during active disease. The V and J genes are TRBV6-4 and TRBJ2-3, and 9 junction bases match TRBD2. Specimen: peripheral blood. In nucleotide form, the sequence is TGTGCCAGCAGTGACACAGCGGGGGGAATCACAGATACGCAGTATTTT. Translated, it gives CASSDTAGGITDTQYF.